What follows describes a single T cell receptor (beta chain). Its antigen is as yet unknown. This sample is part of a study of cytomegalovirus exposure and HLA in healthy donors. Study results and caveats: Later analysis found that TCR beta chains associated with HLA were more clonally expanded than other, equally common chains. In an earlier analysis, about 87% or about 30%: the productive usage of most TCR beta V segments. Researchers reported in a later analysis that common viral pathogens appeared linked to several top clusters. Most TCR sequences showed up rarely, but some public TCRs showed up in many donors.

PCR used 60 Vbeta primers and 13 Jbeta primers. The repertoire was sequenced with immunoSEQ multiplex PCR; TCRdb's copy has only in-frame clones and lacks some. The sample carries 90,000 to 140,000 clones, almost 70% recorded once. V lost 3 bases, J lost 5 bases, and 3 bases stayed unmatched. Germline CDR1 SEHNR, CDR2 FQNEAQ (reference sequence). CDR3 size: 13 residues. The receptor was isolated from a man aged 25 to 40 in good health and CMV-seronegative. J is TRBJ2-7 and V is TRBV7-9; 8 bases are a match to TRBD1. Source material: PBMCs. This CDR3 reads CASSFQGAHEQYF. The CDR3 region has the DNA TGTGCCAGCAGCTTTCAGGGGGCCCACGAGCAGTACTTC.